Each of the 13 T cell receptor beta chains below was sequenced from the same sample in a study of vaccination and CD4 T cells after COVID-19. What these receptors recognize is not known. As for treatment: approximately nine-day PBMC culture with coronavirus spike peptide pools or control peptides (ViraFEST assay). Scientists ran DNA taken from cultured CD4+ T cells through the Oncomine TCR Beta short-read assay for sequencing. TCRdb redid the calling of the PCR reads with MiXCR, one entry per CDR3 protein. This table has roughly 8,000 distinct CDR3 sequences, approximately 51% appearing once. The specimen sequenced was CD4+ T cells from blood, cultured in vitro. These receptors all stem from a human donor who had recovered from COVID-19.

J is TRBJ2-5 and V is TRBV12-2; TRBD1 was called by the table and not checked on the DNA. TRBV12-2 is a recognized pseudogene. This CDR3 has 16 amino acids. DNA of the CDR3: TGTGCAAGTCGCTTAGAGTGTCCGGCCGGGATGAAGACCCAGTACTTC. The encoded protein is CASRLECPAGMKTQYF.

The chain joins TRBV10-3 to TRBJ1-2, with D possibly TRBD1 on 5 matching bases. The germline gives CDR1 ENHRY, CDR2 SYGVKD. The CDR3 is 13 residues long. V was trimmed by 10 bases and J by 1 base, leaving 13 bases between them. The CDR3: CATQGFVNYGYTF. In nucleotides, the CDR3 is TGTGCCACCCAGGGTTTTGTTAACTATGGCTACACCTTC.

This clonotype was seen a handful of times. The genes are TRBV4-1 and TRBJ1-5; perhaps TRBD1 as D (5 bases). The CDR3 loop spans 16 amino acids. V dropped 4 bases and J dropped 8 bases, with 21 bases sitting between them. Germline V gene lookup returns CDR1 MGHRA and CDR2 YSYEKL. The CDR3 spells CASSPARGPRGEPQHF. In nucleotides, the CDR3 is TGCGCCAGCAGCCCCGCCCGCGGGCCCAGAGGGGAGCCCCAGCATTTT.

V is TRBV5-4 and J is TRBJ2-7; either TRBD1 or TRBD2 may fit D (5 bases each). CDR3 length equals 15 residues. Trimming took 3 bases from V and 0 from J, leaving 13 bases between them. Germline assignment: CDR1 SGHNT and CDR2 YYREEE (reference sequence). The CDR3 region has the DNA TGTGCCAGCAGCTCTGGGACGCAGAGCTCCTACGAGCAGTACTTC. This gives the protein CASSSGTQSSYEQYF.

The chain uses TRBV20-1 and TRBJ1-5; 9 positions agree with TRBD1. Germline-derived CDR1 and CDR2 are DFQATT and SNEGSKA (reference sequence). The CDR3 is 14 residues long. J lost 6 bases, V lost 3 bases, and 6 bases had no gene match. CDR3: CSASRTGGSQPQHF. In nucleotides, the CDR3 is TGCAGTGCTAGTCGAACAGGGGGCTCTCAGCCCCAGCATTTT.

This chain uses TRBV12-3 or TRBV12-4 with TRBJ2-7; TRBD2 matches 7 bases. Trimming cost V 6 bases and J 3 bases; bases outside gene matches: 8. The CDR3 covers 14 residues. This CDR3 is CASRSGGEVYEQYF. CDR3 nucleotide sequence: TGTGCCAGCAGATCTGGGGGGGAAGTCTACGAGCAGTACTTC.

This clonotype was counted a few times. The chain employs TRBV20-1 and TRBJ1-2, with TRBD1 identical over 7 bases. Losses at the gene ends were 1 base for V and 4 bases for J; bases not matched to a gene: 9. The CDR3 runs to 15 residues. CDR1 DFQATT and CDR2 SNEGSKA come from the germline V gene (reference sequence). The CDR3 reads CSARGQGVVGYGYTF. CDR3 bases: TGCAGTGCTAGAGGCCAGGGGGTGGTGGGCTATGGCTACACCTTC.

This clonotype has just a few counts. The rearrangement joins TRBV27 to TRBJ2-5; D perhaps matches TRBD2 (5 bases). The CDR3 is 15 amino acids. Trimming shortened V by 5 bases and J by 0 bases, and 13 bases separated the two germline ends. CDR1 and CDR2 from the germline V gene are MNHEY and SMNVEV (reference sequence). Written as DNA, the CDR3 is TGTGCCAGCAGTCCAAAAGCGGTTCACCAAGAGACCCAGTACTTC. Encoded protein: CASSPKAVHQETQYF.

J is TRBJ2-1 and V is TRBV7-9; TRBD1 matches 9 bases. The CDR3 loop spans 17 amino acids. The V segment lost 5 bases and the J segment 9 bases; nucleotides outside the gene matches: 17. Germline lookup yields CDR1 SEHNR and CDR2 FQNEAQ (reference sequence). CDR3 loop: CASSLLGGGTGTREQFF. The CDR3 DNA is TGTGCCAGCAGCCTCCTCGGGGGAGGGACAGGGACCCGTGAGCAGTTCTTC.

The gene calls are TRBV19 and TRBJ2-7; 11 positions agree with TRBD1. The trim removed 10 bases at V and 5 bases at J, leaving 10 bases unmatched. The CDR3 runs 14 residues. Per germline, CDR1 LNHDA and CDR2 SQIVND (reference sequence). The CDR3 DNA reads as TGTGCCACCCGGGACAGGGGGGCGCGAGACGAGCAGTACTTC. It is translated as CATRDRGARDEQYF.

The chain uses TRBV15 and TRBJ2-1; weak D call: TRBD1 (5 bases). The length of the CDR3 is 13 residues. CDR1 LNHNV and CDR2 YYDKDF come from the germline V gene (reference sequence). V lost 0 bases and J lost 8, with 8 bases in between. CDR3 coding DNA: TGTGCCACCAGCAGAGATGTAGGGGATGAGCAGTTCTTC. Translation: CATSRDVGDEQFF.

In nucleotides, the CDR3 is TGCAGTGCTAGAGACCCTAGCGGGGGCGCGACCTACGAGCAGTACTTC. Translation: CSARDPSGGATYEQYF. This rearrangement joins TRBV20-1 to TRBJ2-7; 10 positions match TRBD2. Germline V gene sequence: CDR1 DFQATT, CDR2 SNEGSKA (reference sequence). CDR3 size: 16 residues. Trimming removed 0 bases from V and 2 bases from J; junction bases left unmatched: 7.

This clonotype was seen just once. V is TRBV7-6 and J is TRBJ2-3, with D possibly matching TRBD1 (6 bases). The CDR3 covers 16 residues. Germline assignment: CDR1 SGHVS and CDR2 FNYEAQ. Trimming pared 5 bases from V and 0 bases from J, leaving 15 bases between. CDR3 sequence reads: CASSLGAITSTDTQYF. CDR3 DNA sequence: TGTGCCAGCAGCCTGGGGGCGATAACTAGCACAGATACGCAGTATTTT.